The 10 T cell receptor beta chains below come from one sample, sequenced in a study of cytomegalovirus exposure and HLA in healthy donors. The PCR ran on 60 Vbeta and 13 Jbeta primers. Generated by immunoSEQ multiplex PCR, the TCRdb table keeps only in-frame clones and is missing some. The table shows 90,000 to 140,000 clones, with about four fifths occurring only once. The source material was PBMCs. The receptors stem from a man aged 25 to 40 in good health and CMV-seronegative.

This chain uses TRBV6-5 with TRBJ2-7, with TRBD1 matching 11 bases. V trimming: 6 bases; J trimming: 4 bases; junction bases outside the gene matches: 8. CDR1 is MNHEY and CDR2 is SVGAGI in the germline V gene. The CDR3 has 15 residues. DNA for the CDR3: TGTGCCAGCAGGACTAAAGGACAGGGGGCGTACGAGCAGTACTTC. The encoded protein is CASRTKGQGAYEQYF.

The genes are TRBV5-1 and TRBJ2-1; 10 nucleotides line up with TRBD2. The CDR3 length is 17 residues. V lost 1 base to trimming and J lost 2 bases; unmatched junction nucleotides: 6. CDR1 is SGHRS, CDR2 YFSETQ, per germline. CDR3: CASSLYSGTSAYNEQFF. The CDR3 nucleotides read TGCGCCAGCAGCTTGTATTCTGGGACTAGCGCCTACAATGAGCAGTTCTTC.

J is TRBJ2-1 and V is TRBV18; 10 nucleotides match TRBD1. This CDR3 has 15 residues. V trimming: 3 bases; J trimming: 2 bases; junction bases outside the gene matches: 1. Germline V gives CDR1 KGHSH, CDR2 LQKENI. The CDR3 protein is CASSPGTGAYNEQFF. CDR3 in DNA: TGTGCCAGCTCACCCGGGACAGGGGCCTACAATGAGCAGTTCTTC. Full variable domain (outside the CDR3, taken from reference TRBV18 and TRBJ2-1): NAGVMQNPRHLVRRRGQEARLRCSPMKGHSHVYWYRQLPEEGLKFMVYLQKENIIDESGMPKERFSAEFPKEGPSILRIQQVVRGDSAAYFCASSPGTGAYNEQFFGPGTRLTVL.

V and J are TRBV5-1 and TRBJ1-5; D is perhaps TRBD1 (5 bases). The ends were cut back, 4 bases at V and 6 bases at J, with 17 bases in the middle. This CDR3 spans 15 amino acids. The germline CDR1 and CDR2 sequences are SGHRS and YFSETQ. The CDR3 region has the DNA TGCGCCAGCAGCCTAGACGGATTGGGGGGTCAGCCCCAGCATTTT. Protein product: CASSLDGLGGQPQHF.

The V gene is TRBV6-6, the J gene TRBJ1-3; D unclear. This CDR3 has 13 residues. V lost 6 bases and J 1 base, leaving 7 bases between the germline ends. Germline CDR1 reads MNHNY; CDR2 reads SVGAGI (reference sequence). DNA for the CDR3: TGTGCCAGCAGACTCGCTTCTGGAAACACCATATATTTT. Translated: CASRLASGNTIYF.

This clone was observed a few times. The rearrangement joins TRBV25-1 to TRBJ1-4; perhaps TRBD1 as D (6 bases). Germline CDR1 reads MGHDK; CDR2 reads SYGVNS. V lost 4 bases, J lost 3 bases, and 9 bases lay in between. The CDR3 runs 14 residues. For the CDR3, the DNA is TGTGCCAGCAGTGGGACAGTCCCTAATGAAAAACTGTTTTTT. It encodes CASSGTVPNEKLFF.

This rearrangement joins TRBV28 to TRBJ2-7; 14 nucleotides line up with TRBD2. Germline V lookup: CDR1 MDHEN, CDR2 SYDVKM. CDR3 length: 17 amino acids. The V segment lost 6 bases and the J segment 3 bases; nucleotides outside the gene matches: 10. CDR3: CASRSHPGTSGGYEQYF. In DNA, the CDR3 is TGTGCCAGCAGATCCCATCCTGGGACTAGCGGGGGCTACGAGCAGTACTTC.

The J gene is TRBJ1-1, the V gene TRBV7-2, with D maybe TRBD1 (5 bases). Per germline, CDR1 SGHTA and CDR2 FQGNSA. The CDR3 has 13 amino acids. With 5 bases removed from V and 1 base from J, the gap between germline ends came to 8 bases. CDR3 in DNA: TGTGCCAGCAGCCCAACAGGGAACACTGAAGCTTTCTTT. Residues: CASSPTGNTEAFF.

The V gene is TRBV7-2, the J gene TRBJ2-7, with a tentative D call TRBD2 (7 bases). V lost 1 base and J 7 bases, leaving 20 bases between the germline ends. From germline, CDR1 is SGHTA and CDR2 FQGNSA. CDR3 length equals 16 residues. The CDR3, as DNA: TGTGCCAGCAGCTTAGGGGGGGGACACCCCTTGGGGGAGCAGTACTTC. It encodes CASSLGGGHPLGEQYF.

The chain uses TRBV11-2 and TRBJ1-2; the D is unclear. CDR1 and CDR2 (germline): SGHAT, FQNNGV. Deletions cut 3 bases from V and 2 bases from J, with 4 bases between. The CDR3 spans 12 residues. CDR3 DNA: TGTGCCAGCAGCTTCCGGAACTATGGCTACACCTTC. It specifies CASSFRNYGYTF.